A selection of T cell receptor beta chains follows, all from one sample in a study of radiation and T cells in renal cell carcinoma. The method was immunoSEQ multiplex PCR; TCRdb's version includes in-frame clones alone and lacks a portion of them. The profile shows 150,000 to 200,000 clones, about 88% of them singletons. Sequenced material: blood, taken from a patient whose treatment included radiotherapy and nephrectomy. The source of these receptors is a woman in her forties or fifties with renal cell carcinoma. The CDR3 runs from the conserved cysteine through the conserved F or W. The D gene is left open where the match is weak. Where a row states a size, it is once, few, many or the class of an expanded clone; other rows omit it.

j_gene	d_gene	abundance	v_gene	CDR3nt	CDR3aa
TRBJ2-2	TRBD1	.	TRBV11-1	TGTGCCAGCAGCCCCGCCCCACAGGGGGCGATTATGAACACCGGGGAGCTGTTTTTT	CASSPAPQGAIMNTGELFF
TRBJ1-2	.	.	TRBV7-8	TGTGCCAGCAGCTACAGGAGTAGCTATGGCTACACCTTC	CASSYRSSYGYTF
TRBJ1-6	.	.	TRBV5-1	TGCGCCAGCCACGATCCAAATTCACCCCTCCACTTT	CASHDPNSPLHF
TRBJ2-3	.	once	TRBV29-1	TGCAGCGTTGAAGGTCAGGGGAACACAGATACGCAGTATTTT	CSVEGQGNTDTQYF
TRBJ1-1	.	.	TRBV7-9	TGTGCCAGCAGCTTCCATCCCGGGAGAATGAACACTGAAGCTTTCTTT	CASSFHPGRMNTEAFF
TRBJ2-3	.	.	TRBV11-2	TGTGCCAGCAGCTCCCTTCAGGGTGGGGGCAACACAGATACGCAGTATTTT	CASSSLQGGGNTDTQYF
TRBJ1-2	.	.	TRBV2	TGTGCCAGCCGACAGGAAGGGACTAACTATGGCTACACCTTC	CASRQEGTNYGYTF
TRBJ2-1	.	few	TRBV11-2	TGTGCCAGCAGCTTATACGGGACTCTACAGTTCTTC	CASSLYGTLQFF
TRBJ2-6	.	.	TRBV4-2	TGTGCCAGCAGCCAAGATCCTGGTGGCTCTGGGGCCAACGTCCTGACTTTC	CASSQDPGGSGANVLTF
TRBJ2-5	.	once	TRBV18	TGTGCCAGCTCACAAGGTGGAGGAGAGACCCAGTACTTC	CASSQGGGETQYF
TRBJ2-3	TRBD2	.	TRBV5-1	TGCGCCAGCAGCTTGGCCGGCGGGGGAGCGGCAGATACGCAGTATTTT	CASSLAGGGAADTQYF
TRBJ1-1	TRBD1	few	TRBV27	TGTGCCAGCAGTTACAGGGGTGACACTGAAGCTTTCTTT	CASSYRGDTEAFF
TRBJ2-7	.	.	TRBV18	TGTGCCAGCTCCCCTACTAGCTACGAGCAGTACTTC	CASSPTSYEQYF
TRBJ2-3	.	.	TRBV4-2	TGTGCCAGCAGCCAAGAAAGAAAGCGGGCCTCTAGCACAGATACGCAGTATTTT	CASSQERKRASSTDTQYF
TRBJ2-3	.	.	TRBV18	TGTGCCAGCTCACCGAGCTATATAAGGGAGGAAGATACGCAGTATTTT	CASSPSYIREEDTQYF
TRBJ1-1	.	.	TRBV7-6	TGTGCCAGCAGCTTATGGGCAGGGGAAGGAACTGAAGCTTTCTTT	CASSLWAGEGTEAFF
TRBJ1-1	.	.	TRBV27	TGTGCCAGCACTGCCGGCCAACTTGGTGGAGCTTTCTTT	CASTAGQLGGAFF
TRBJ1-1	TRBD1	.	TRBV6-5	TGTGCCAGCAGTTACCAGGGGGTCGGCACTGAAGCTTTCTTT	CASSYQGVGTEAFF
TRBJ2-3	TRBD2	few	TRBV13	TGTGCCAGCAGCTTAGAGGGCCTAAGAGCGGGGCTCACAGATACGCAGTATTTT	CASSLEGLRAGLTDTQYF
TRBJ2-7	.	.	TRBV6-1	TGTGCCAGCACCTCTCCCCCCCTGGAGCAGTACTTC	CASTSPPLEQYF
TRBJ1-4	.	.	TRBV7-9	TGTGCCAGCAGCCTTCAGGATGAAAAACTGTTTTTT	CASSLQDEKLFF
TRBJ1-1	.	few	TRBV10-3	TGTGCCATCAGTGGGAGGACTGGAGGGGACACTGAAGCTTTCTTT	CAISGRTGGDTEAFF
TRBJ2-3	TRBD1	.	TRBV4-1	TGCGCCAGCAGCCAAGAGCCGACAGGGGGGACAGATACGCAGTATTTT	CASSQEPTGGTDTQYF
TRBJ2-1	.	.	TRBV19	TGTGCCAGTAGCCTATCGACAGTCGATGAGCAGTTCTTC	CASSLSTVDEQFF
TRBJ2-7	.	.	TRBV18	TGTGCCAGCTCACCAGTCAGGGGAGCGATTTACGAGCAGTACTTC	CASSPVRGAIYEQYF
TRBJ1-5	.	.	TRBV23-1	TGCGCCAGCAGTCAATCTAAGTATGAGGAACTCTATAGCAATCAGCCCCAGCATTTT	CASSQSKYEELYSNQPQHF
TRBJ2-7	TRBD1	.	TRBV5-8	TGTGCCAGCACCTCGGGTAGGGGGCCATCCTACGAGCAGTACTTC	CASTSGRGPSYEQYF
TRBJ1-1	.	.	TRBV19	TGTGCCAGTAGTATTTACGCAGCAGGGGAGGACACTGAAGCTTTCTTT	CASSIYAAGEDTEAFF